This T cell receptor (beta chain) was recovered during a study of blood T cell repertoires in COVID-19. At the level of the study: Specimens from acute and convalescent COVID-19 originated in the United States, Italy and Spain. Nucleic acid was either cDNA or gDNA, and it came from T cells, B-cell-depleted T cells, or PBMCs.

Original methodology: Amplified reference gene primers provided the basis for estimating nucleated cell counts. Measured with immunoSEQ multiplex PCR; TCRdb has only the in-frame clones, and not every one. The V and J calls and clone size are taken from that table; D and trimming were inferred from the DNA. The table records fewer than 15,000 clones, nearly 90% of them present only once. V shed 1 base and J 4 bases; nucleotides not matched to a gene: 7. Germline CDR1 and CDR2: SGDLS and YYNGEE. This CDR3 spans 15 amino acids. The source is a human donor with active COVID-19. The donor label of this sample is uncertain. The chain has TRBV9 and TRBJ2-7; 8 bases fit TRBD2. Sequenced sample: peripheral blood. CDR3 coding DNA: TGTGCCAGCAGCGTATCGTCTAGCGGGCCTTACGAGCAGTACTTC. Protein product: CASSVSSSGPYEQYF.